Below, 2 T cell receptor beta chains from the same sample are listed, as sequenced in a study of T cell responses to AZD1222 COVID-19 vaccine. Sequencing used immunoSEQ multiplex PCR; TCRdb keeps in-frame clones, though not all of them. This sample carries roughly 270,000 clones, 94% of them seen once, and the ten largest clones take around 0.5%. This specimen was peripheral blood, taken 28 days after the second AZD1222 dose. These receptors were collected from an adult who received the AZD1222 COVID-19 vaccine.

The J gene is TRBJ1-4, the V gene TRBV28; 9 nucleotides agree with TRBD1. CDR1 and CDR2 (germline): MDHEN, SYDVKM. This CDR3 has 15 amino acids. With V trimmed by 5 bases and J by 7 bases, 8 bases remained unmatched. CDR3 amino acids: CASSGQGPLGEKLFF. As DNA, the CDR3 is TGTGCCAGCAGTGGACAGGGGCCTCTTGGTGAAAAACTGTTTTTT.

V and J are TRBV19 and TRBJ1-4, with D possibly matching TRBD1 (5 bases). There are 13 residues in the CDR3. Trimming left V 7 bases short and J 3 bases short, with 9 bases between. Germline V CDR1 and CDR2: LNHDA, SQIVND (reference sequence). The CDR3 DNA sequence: TGTGCCAGTAAACGACAGTCTAATGAAAAACTGTTTTTT. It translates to CASKRQSNEKLFF.